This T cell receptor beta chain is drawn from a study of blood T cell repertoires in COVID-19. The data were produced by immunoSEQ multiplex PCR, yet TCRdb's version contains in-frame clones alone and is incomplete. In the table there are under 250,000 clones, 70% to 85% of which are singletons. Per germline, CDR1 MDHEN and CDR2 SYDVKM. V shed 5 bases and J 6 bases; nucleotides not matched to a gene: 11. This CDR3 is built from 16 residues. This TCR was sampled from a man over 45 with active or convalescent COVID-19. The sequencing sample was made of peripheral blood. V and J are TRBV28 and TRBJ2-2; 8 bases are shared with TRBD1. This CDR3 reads CASSGQGAILSGELFF. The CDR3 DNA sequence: TGTGCCAGCAGTGGCCAGGGGGCTATTCTTTCCGGGGAGCTGTTTTTT.